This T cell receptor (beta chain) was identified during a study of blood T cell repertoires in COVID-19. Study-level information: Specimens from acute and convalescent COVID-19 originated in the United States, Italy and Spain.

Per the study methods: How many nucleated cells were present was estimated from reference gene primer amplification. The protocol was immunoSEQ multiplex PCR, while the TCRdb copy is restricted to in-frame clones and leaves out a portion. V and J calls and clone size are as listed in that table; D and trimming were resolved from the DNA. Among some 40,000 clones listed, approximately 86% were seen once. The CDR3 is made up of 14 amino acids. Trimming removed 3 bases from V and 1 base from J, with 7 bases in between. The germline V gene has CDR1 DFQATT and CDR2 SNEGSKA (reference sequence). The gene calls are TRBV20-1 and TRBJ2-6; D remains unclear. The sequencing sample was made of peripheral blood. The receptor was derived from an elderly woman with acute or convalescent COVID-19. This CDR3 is CSASNPSGANVLTF. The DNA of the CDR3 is TGCAGTGCTAGTAATCCATCTGGGGCCAACGTCCTGACTTTC.